The rows below give T cell receptor beta chains drawn from one sample of a study of early T cells in non-severe SARS-CoV-2 infection. TCRdb recomputed calls from the 5' RACE reads with MiXCR, one row per CDR3 protein. The sample carries about 110,000 distinct CDR3 sequences, 9.5% to 13% recorded once. Sequences were obtained from whole blood. All receptors come from an adult who was a healthcare worker with PCR-confirmed SARS-CoV-2 infection or an uninfected control (not recorded which). CDR3s include the opening cysteine and the closing phenylalanine or tryptophan.

TRBV15	13	TRBJ2-1	CATSTNPEGEKFF
TRBV2	13	TRBJ1-6	CAITTGGNSPLHF
TRBV12-3/TRBV12-4	12	TRBJ2-1	CASSFVVHEQFF
TRBV20-1	16	TRBJ2-3	CSARLAGDPLTDTQYF
TRBV24-1	14	TRBJ1-2	CATRGTDANYGYTF
TRBV4-1	15	TRBJ2-5	CASSQDPDRQETQYF
TRBV5-1	17	TRBJ2-5	CASSLGISGGPQETQYF
TRBV11-2	16	TRBJ2-1	CASRPPLAGIYNEQFF
TRBV9	17	TRBJ2-3	CASSEAGTGTGTDTQYF
TRBV28	15	TRBJ1-1	CASSLLGGTSTEAFF
TRBV19	14	TRBJ1-6	CASSPEDTNSPLHF
TRBV13	12	TRBJ2-1	CASSTDRGGPDF